The 7 T cell receptor beta chains reported below all come from one sample, sequenced in a study of graft-versus-host responses after intestinal transplantation. Assay used: immunoSEQ multiplex PCR; TCRdb lists only in-frame clones, some missing. This sample yields under 25,000 clones, of which approximately 35% are seen a single time; 2% belongs to the top ten. The input for sequencing was alloreactive CD4+ T cells from a mixed lymphocyte reaction culture, taken before transplantation. Subset defined: CFSE-low proliferating T cells sorted from approximately 6-day pre-transplant mixed lymphocyte reaction (GvH or HvG direction). The receptors come from a human patient who was an organ donor for intestinal transplantation.

This clone has just a few counts. This rearrangement joins TRBV11-2 to TRBJ2-2; D unclear. V lost 3 bases, J lost 6 bases, and 14 bases lay in between. Germline-derived CDR1 and CDR2 are SGHAT and FQNNGV. The CDR3 covers 15 residues. Written as DNA, the CDR3 is TGTGCCAGCAGCTTTCGGACGCAGGTTCCCGGGGAGCTGTTTTTT. It specifies CASSFRTQVPGELFF.

This clone showed up just a few times. This rearrangement joins TRBV28 to TRBJ1-1; TRBD1 might be the D (5 bases). The CDR3 contains 15 residues. V shed 6 bases and J shed 1 base, with 15 bases lying between them. CDR1 and CDR2 (germline): MDHEN, SYDVKM. The CDR3 sequence: CASRIRQIENTEAFF. The CDR3 bases are TGTGCCAGCAGGATACGACAGATAGAGAACACTGAAGCTTTCTTT.

This clone counts as medium-sized (0.01 to 0.1%). The chain combines TRBV27 with TRBJ2-7; 7 bases are shared with TRBD2. The J segment lost 8 bases and the V segment lost 2 bases, leaving 6 bases of the junction unmatched. Per germline, CDR1 MNHEY and CDR2 SMNVEV (reference sequence). The CDR3 spans 13 residues. This CDR3 reads CASSLRDGTKQYF. For the CDR3, the DNA is TGTGCCAGCAGTTTACGAGATGGGACTAAGCAGTACTTC.

The CDR3: CASSIQGGDGYTF. The CDR3 DNA is TGTGCCAGTAGTATTCAGGGGGGGGATGGCTACACCTTC. The chain joins TRBV19 to TRBJ1-2; 7 bases line up with TRBD1. Germline V gene lookup returns CDR1 LNHDA and CDR2 SQIVND (reference sequence). V lost 3 bases, J lost 6 bases, and 4 bases stayed unmatched. CDR3 size: 13 residues.

The V call is TRBV7-2, the J call TRBJ2-1, with TRBD2 matching over 9 bases. CDR1 is SGHTA, CDR2 FQGNSA, per germline. V lost 4 bases, J lost 15 bases, and 19 bases stayed unmatched. The CDR3 contains 16 residues. The CDR3 coding sequence is TGTGCCAGCAGCTCAGCTTTCGGGACTAGCACCTCCTTACGGTTCTTC. Translated: CASSSAFGTSTSLRFF. The full variable domain, rest sourced from reference TRBV7-2 and TRBJ2-1, is GAGVSQSPSNKVTEKGKDVELRCDPISGHTALYWYRQSLGQGLEFLIYFQGNSAPDKSGLPSDRFSAERTGGSVSTLTIQRTQQEDSAVYLCASSSAFGTSTSLRFFGPGTRLTVL.

By sample fraction, this clone is medium-sized. The chain links TRBV28 to TRBJ2-7, with D perhaps being TRBD1 or TRBD2 (5 bases each). Trimming took off 6 bases at V and 2 bases at J, with 17 bases between the two ends. Germline CDR1 MDHEN, CDR2 SYDVKM. The CDR3 contains 15 residues. This chain's CDR3 is CASSRPGTYTYEQYF. CDR3 in DNA: TGTGCCAGCAGCCGACCCGGGACGTACACCTACGAGCAGTACTTC.

The rearrangement joins TRBV29-1 to TRBJ2-3; unclear D gene. Trimming stripped 1 base from V and 2 bases from J, with 10 bases between. The CDR3 has 14 residues. Germline CDR1 SQVTM, CDR2 ANQGSEA. CDR3 DNA: TGCAGCGTTGAAGCAGGACCCTACACAGATACGCAGTATTTT. Its protein product is CSVEAGPYTDTQYF.